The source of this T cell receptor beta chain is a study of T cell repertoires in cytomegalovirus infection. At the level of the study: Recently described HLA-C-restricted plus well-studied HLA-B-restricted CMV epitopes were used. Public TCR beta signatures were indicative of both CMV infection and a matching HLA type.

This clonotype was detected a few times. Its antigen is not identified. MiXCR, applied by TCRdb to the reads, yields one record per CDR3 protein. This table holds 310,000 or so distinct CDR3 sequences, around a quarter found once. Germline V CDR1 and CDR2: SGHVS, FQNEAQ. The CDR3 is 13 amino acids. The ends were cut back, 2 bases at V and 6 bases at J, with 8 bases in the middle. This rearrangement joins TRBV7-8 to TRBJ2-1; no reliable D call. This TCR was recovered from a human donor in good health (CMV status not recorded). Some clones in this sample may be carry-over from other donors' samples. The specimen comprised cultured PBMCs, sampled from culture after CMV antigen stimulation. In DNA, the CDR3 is TGTGCCAGCAGCTTAAGCACACCCAATGAGCAGTTCTTC. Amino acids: CASSLSTPNEQFF.